The clone carrying this TCR beta chain came up once. Its target is not known. A read error may be the cause here, since a much bigger clone is one base away. These data belong to a study of Graves' ophthalmopathy and Graves' hyperthyroidism. Study observations and caveats: Blood also carried most expanded thyroid clonotypes exceeding 0.001 frequency. Sensitivity of 60% to 71% and specificity of approximately 72% were achieved by the model that predicted ophthalmopathy progression.

Per the germline V gene, CDR1 is SGHRS and CDR2 is YFSETQ. The CDR3 is 13 residues long. The authors amplified TCR beta CDR3 regions, and they did so from RNA transcripts for repertoire sequencing. Second-round multiplex PCR came after a first-round RT-PCR that employed HTBI primers. From the multiplex PCR reads, TCRdb called clonotypes with MiXCR, one entry per CDR3 protein. Of about 740,000 distinct CDR3 sequences listed, approximately 40% were seen once; the top ten hold approximately 43%. Sequences were obtained from peripheral blood. This clonotype was obtained from an adult man with Graves' ophthalmopathy. This chain links TRBV5-1 with TRBJ2-7, with unresolved D. The CDR3, as DNA: TGCGCCAGCACCTTGCCGAGCTCCTACGAGCAGTACTTC. Translated: CASTLPSSYEQYF.